One sample yielded the 17 T cell receptor beta chains listed below, sequenced in a study of Graves' ophthalmopathy and Graves' hyperthyroidism. Beta-chain TCR CDR3 regions were amplified from RNA transcripts. In the first round, RT-PCR was carried out with HTBI primers, and a multiplex PCR formed the second round. TCRdb re-derived calls from the multiplex PCR reads in MiXCR, one entry per CDR3 protein. The table includes 350,000 to 450,000 distinct CDR3 sequences, under 25% detected once. The sample consisted of peripheral blood. The receptor set was obtained from a woman aged 18-30 years with stable Graves' hyperthyroidism.

This clonotype was seen at least ten times. The gene calls are TRBV25-1 and TRBJ1-1; possibly TRBD1 for D (6 bases). Germline V gene data show CDR1 as MGHDK and CDR2 as SYGVNS. The CDR3 runs to 16 residues. Trimming left V 1 base short and J 4 bases short, with 16 bases between. The CDR3: CASSESFPGALTEAFF. CDR3 DNA: TGTGCCAGCAGTGAATCTTTCCCAGGGGCCCTCACTGAAGCTTTCTTT. The full variable domain, with the rest looked up from reference TRBV25-1 and TRBJ1-1, is EADIYQTPRYLVIGTGKKITLECSQTMGHDKMYWYQQDPGMELHLIHYSYGVNSTEKGDLSSESTVSRIRTEHFPLTLESARPSHTSQYLCASSESFPGALTEAFFGQGTRLTVV.

This clonotype was found many times. V gene TRBV28 combines with J gene TRBJ2-5; 10 bases match TRBD1. V shed 3 bases, J shed 4 bases, and the junction held 8 bases outside the gene matches. CDR3 length: 16 residues. CDR1 and CDR2 (germline): MDHEN, SYDVKM. CDR3 protein: CASSFDRGQRRETQYF. CDR3 sequence (DNA): TGTGCCAGCAGTTTTGACAGGGGGCAGAGGAGAGAGACCCAGTACTTC.

J is TRBJ1-3 and V is TRBV10-3; D is uncertain. Trimming removed 9 bases at V and 0 bases at J, with 9 bases between. The CDR3 consists of 13 residues. CDR1 is ENHRY and CDR2 is SYGVKD in the germline V gene. The CDR3 sequence is CAMSPISGNTIYF. CDR3 sequence (DNA): TGTGCCATGTCCCCGATCTCTGGAAACACCATATATTTT.

At least ten counts were recorded for this clonotype. CDR3 nucleotide sequence: TGTGCCAGCAGTCCGACAGGGGGCGCTGCCCTCGAGCAGTACTTC. It codes for CASSPTGGAALEQYF. The J gene is TRBJ2-7, the V gene TRBV12-3 or TRBV12-4; 10 bases align to TRBD1. The CDR3 contains 15 residues. J was trimmed by 6 bases and V by 5 bases; bases with no gene match: 10.

The chain employs TRBV19 and TRBJ2-2, with TRBD2 matching over 12 bases. The CDR3 has 14 amino acids. Germline lookup yields CDR1 LNHDA and CDR2 SQIVND (reference sequence). Trimming took 10 bases from V and 3 from J; bases not matched to a gene: 3. The CDR3 DNA reads TGTGCCACCCGACTAGCGGGAGACACCGGGGAGCTGTTTTTT. Translation: CATRLAGDTGELFF.

This clonotype was seen ten or more times. The chain combines TRBV13 with TRBJ1-1, with D possibly TRBD1 on 6 matching bases. Trimming left V 6 bases short and J 3 bases short, with 17 bases between. The CDR3 extends over 15 amino acids. Germline V gene sequence: CDR1 PRHDT, CDR2 FYEKMQ (reference sequence). The CDR3 here is CASRPRGGRDTEAFF. The CDR3 nucleotides are TGTGCCAGCAGGCCTCGAGGGGGTAGGGACACTGAAGCTTTCTTT.

The chain combines TRBV20-1 with TRBJ1-5, with D uncertain. Germline-derived CDR1 and CDR2 are DFQATT and SNEGSKA (reference sequence). The CDR3 extends over 9 amino acids. V dropped 6 bases and J dropped 7 bases, with 4 bases sitting between them. DNA for the CDR3: TGCAGTGCGGGGCAGCCCCAGCATTTT. Translated: CSAGQPQHF.

The table lists this clonotype with many counts. The junction departs from germline at one end; a sequencing error may be responsible. The chain couples TRBV29-1 to TRBJ1-5; D is unclear. The CDR3 consists of 15 residues. The germline gives CDR1 SQVTM, CDR2 ANQGSEA. The CDR3 DNA reads TGCAGCGTTAAAGAGGAGGGTCGGCACAATCAGCCCCAGCATTTT. This gives the protein CSVKEEGRHNQPQHF.

This clonotype showed up many times. The junction and the germline gene differ at one end; a read error may be behind it. The V gene is TRBV6-1, the J gene TRBJ2-7; TRBD2 matches 10 bases. The CDR3 length is 15 residues. Germline assignment: CDR1 MNHNS and CDR2 SASEGT. CDR3 in DNA: TGTGCCAGCAGTGAAAGGGCTAGCGGGAGTTACGAGCAGTATTTC. Translated: CASSERASGSYEQYF.

This clonotype has just one count. This may be a read error, as it is one base from a much larger clone. The chain uses TRBV19 and TRBJ1-5; maybe TRBD1 (6 bases). The germline V gene encodes CDR1 LNHDA and CDR2 SQIVND (reference sequence). The CDR3 extends over 16 amino acids. Trimming removed 3 bases at V and 6 bases at J, with 18 bases between. This CDR3 is CASSMEHSQGGQPQHF. For the CDR3, the DNA is TGTGCCAGTAGTATGGAACACTCACAGGGCGGTCAGCCCCAGCATTTT.

This clonotype has a count of ten or more. The chain combines TRBV5-1 with TRBJ1-3; 10 bases line up with TRBD1. The CDR3 has 15 residues. V shed 4 bases, J shed 3 bases, and the junction held 4 bases outside the gene matches. Looked up from germline, CDR1 is SGHRS and CDR2 is YFSETQ. CDR3 region: CASSPRTGGGNTIYF. The CDR3 region has the DNA TGCGCCAGCAGCCCCAGGACAGGGGGTGGAAACACCATATATTTT.

Remarks on this clonotype: A read error may be the cause here, since a much bigger clone is one base away. The rearrangement uses TRBV7-2 and TRBJ1-3; D not certain. The CDR3 consists of 15 residues. Germline assignment: CDR1 SGHTA and CDR2 FQGNSA. V was clipped by 5 bases and J by 4 bases, with 15 bases between them. The CDR3 region has the DNA TGTACCAGCAGCCCCCGCGTGGGGTCCGGAAACACCATATATTTT. Protein product: CTSSPRVGSGNTIYF.

This clonotype was detected ten times or more. The V call is TRBV6-5, the J call TRBJ2-7, with 9 bases fitting TRBD2. V lost 0 bases and J lost 5; bases outside the gene matches: 8. The germline V gene has CDR1 MNHEY and CDR2 SVGAGI. CDR3 length equals 16 residues. CDR3 nucleotides: TGTGCCAGCAGTTACTCGAAAGGCGGGAGGGCCGACGAGCAGTACTTC. Translating it yields CASSYSKGGRADEQYF.

There are a few counts of this clonotype. The V gene is TRBV12-3 or TRBV12-4, the J gene TRBJ2-7; D uncertain. CDR3 length equals 12 residues. V gave up 6 bases and J gave up 7 bases, with 13 bases separating them. CDR3: CASSRLADEQYF. The CDR3 DNA reads TGTGCCAGCAGCCGTCTGGCGGATGAGCAGTACTTC.

J is TRBJ1-5 and V is TRBV6-1; D remains ambiguous. The germline CDR1 and CDR2 sequences are MNHNS and SASEGT. There are 14 residues in the CDR3. V shed 2 bases and J shed 6 bases, with 11 bases lying between them. CDR3 sequence: CASSENILGQPQHF. CDR3 DNA sequence: TGTGCCAGCAGTGAAAACATTTTGGGTCAGCCCCAGCATTTT.

The chain joins TRBV20-1 to TRBJ2-7; no reliable D call. The CDR3 runs 12 residues. V was clipped by 4 bases and J by 1 base, with 8 bases between them. Germline V gene sequence: CDR1 DFQATT, CDR2 SNEGSKA (reference sequence). CDR3 nucleotides: TGCAGTGCTAATCGAGTTTCCTACGAGCAGTACTTC. Translation: CSANRVSYEQYF.

The chain joins TRBV5-1 to TRBJ2-7; D remains ambiguous. V lost 0 bases and J 6 bases, leaving 10 bases between the germline ends. This CDR3 spans 13 amino acids. Germline lookup yields CDR1 SGHRS and CDR2 YFSETQ. This chain's CDR3 is CASSLDTSPEQYF. The CDR3 DNA sequence: TGCGCCAGCAGCTTGGATACCAGCCCCGAGCAGTACTTC.